A selection of T cell receptor beta chains follows, all from one sample in a study of OX40 agonist ivuxolimab in advanced cancers. Using immunoSEQ multiplex PCR, the repertoire was profiled, and TCRdb retains in-frame clones only, with some absent. This table has some 48,000 clones, nearly 80% appearing once. Here the sequenced sample was CD4+ or CD8+ T cells sorted from blood, taken in a trial of the OX40 agonist ivuxolimab. Receptors originate from an adult with an advanced solid tumor such as melanoma, head and neck, liver or kidney cancer. CDR3s include the opening cysteine and the closing phenylalanine or tryptophan. The D gene is left open where the match is weak. Only some rows state a clone size, as once, few, many or a class for expanded clones.

abundance,v_gene,j_gene,d_gene,CDR3nt,CDR3aa
NA,TRBV5-6,TRBJ2-7,TRBD2,TGTGCCAGCAGCCCGGAGCTAGCGGGAGGGCCAGACGAGCAGTACTTC,CASSPELAGGPDEQYF
NA,TRBV11-2,TRBJ1-4,NA,TGTGCCAGCAGCCCCCAGACCGGTCCAAATGAAAAACTGTTTTTT,CASSPQTGPNEKLFF
NA,TRBV4-3,TRBJ1-1,NA,TGCGCCAGCAGCCAAGGTCTCAGTGGGTGGACTGAAGCTTTCTTT,CASSQGLSGWTEAFF
NA,TRBV2,TRBJ2-5,NA,TGTGCCAGCAGCCAAGAAGAGACCCAGTACTTC,CASSQEETQYF
NA,TRBV5-6,TRBJ1-4,NA,TGTGCCAGCAGCTTGGCGGGGGGCGCGGAAAAACTGTTTTTT,CASSLAGGAEKLFF
NA,TRBV2,TRBJ1-1,NA,TGTGCCAGCAGTGATGCCGTCGGCAAGAACACTGAAGCTTTCTTT,CASSDAVGKNTEAFF
medium-sized,TRBV20-1,TRBJ1-2,NA,TGCAGTGCTAGGCTCGTCAGGGGCTACACCTTC,CSARLVRGYTF
NA,TRBV6-1,TRBJ1-1,NA,TGTGCCAGCAGTCCATCTGGGGGGTACACTGAAGCTTTCTTT,CASSPSGGYTEAFF
NA,TRBV18,TRBJ1-2,TRBD1,TGTGCCAGCTCACGCTATCGGGACAGCTATGGCTACACCTTC,CASSRYRDSYGYTF
NA,TRBV29-1,TRBJ1-5,NA,TGCAGCGTTGGGACAGTTCATGGTCAGCCCCAGCATTTT,CSVGTVHGQPQHF
NA,TRBV6-5,TRBJ2-1,NA,TGTGCCAGCAGTTACAAAACCTCGTACAATGAGCAGTTCTTC,CASSYKTSYNEQFF
NA,TRBV4-3,TRBJ1-3,NA,TGCGCCAGCAGCCAAGTAGACGTAACTGGAAACACCATATATTTT,CASSQVDVTGNTIYF
NA,TRBV7-8,TRBJ1-1,NA,TGTGCCAGCAGCCCTCAGAACACTGAAGCTTTCTTT,CASSPQNTEAFF
many,TRBV11-2,TRBJ2-2,NA,TGTGCCAGCGGGAGAAACACCGGGGAGCTGTTTTTT,CASGRNTGELFF
NA,TRBV29-1,TRBJ2-3,NA,TGCAGCGTTCTGAAGAACACAGATACGCAGTATTTT,CSVLKNTDTQYF
NA,TRBV9,TRBJ2-7,TRBD1,TGTGCCAGCAGCCACGGACAGGGGTCTTACGAGCAGTACTTC,CASSHGQGSYEQYF
NA,TRBV7-2,TRBJ2-1,TRBD2,TGTGCCAGCAGCCTCGGGATGGCGGGAGGAAAAAATGAGCAGTTCTTC,CASSLGMAGGKNEQFF
few,TRBV7-6,TRBJ2-5,NA,TGTGCCAGCAGCCCTGACTACGGGGAGACCCAGTACTTC,CASSPDYGETQYF
once,TRBV27,TRBJ2-1,NA,TGTGCCAGCAGTCCCCCGACAGGGCCGGGACTAGGGCAGAGGGAGCAGTTCTTC,CASSPPTGPGLGQREQFF
many,TRBV5-4,TRBJ1-5,TRBD1,TGTGCCAGCAGCATCGACAGGGGGCAACAGCCCCAGCATTTT,CASSIDRGQQPQHF
once,TRBV7-2,TRBJ1-1,NA,TGTGCCAGCAGCTTAAACCCCCCCATAGCTTTCTTT,CASSLNPPIAFF
NA,TRBV27,TRBJ2-4,NA,TGTGCCAGCAAACCAGGGGAGGCCAAAAACATTCAGTACTTC,CASKPGEAKNIQYF
once,TRBV6-5,TRBJ2-1,NA,TGTGCCAGCAGAAATCAGTGGGGTGAGCAGTTCTTC,CASRNQWGEQFF
few,TRBV13,TRBJ1-2,NA,TGTGCCAGCAGCTTAGAGGGGAATGCAGGGGCAAACGATGGCTACACCTTC,CASSLEGNAGANDGYTF